The 23 T cell receptor beta chains given below trace back to one sample, sequenced in a study of blood T cell repertoires in COVID-19. Clones were read by immunoSEQ multiplex PCR, and TCRdb kept only the in-frame ones, dropping some. The table lists some 140,000 clones, more than 70% of them singletons. The sample was PBMCs or T cells enriched from blood (not recorded which). All receptors derive from a man aged 40-49 years with acute COVID-19.

The chain has TRBV6-5 and TRBJ1-4; the match to TRBD1 covers 7 bases. The J segment lost 3 bases and the V segment lost 6 bases, leaving 4 bases of the junction unmatched. The CDR3 has 14 amino acids. CDR1 is MNHEY, CDR2 SVGAGI, per germline. As DNA, the CDR3 is TGTGCCAGCAGGGAGGGACAGCCTAATGAAAAACTGTTTTTT. Its protein is CASREGQPNEKLFF.

The chain carries TRBV28 and TRBJ1-2, with D hard to call. The CDR3 has 16 amino acids. Germline values: CDR1 MDHEN, CDR2 SYDVKM. V shed 5 bases and J shed 5 bases, with 21 bases lying between them. The CDR3 DNA reads as TGTGCCAGCAGTGCGGGCGTTGGACCGAGGCGGTATGGCTACACCTTC. Residues: CASSAGVGPRRYGYTF.

This chain uses TRBV5-6 with TRBJ2-1; 7 bases fit TRBD1. Germline V gene lookup returns CDR1 SGHDT and CDR2 YYEEEE. After removal of 0 bases from V and 9 bases from J, the junction contained 3 bases not matched to a gene. The CDR3 is 13 residues long. The CDR3 is CASSLGGTVEQFF. The CDR3 coding sequence is TGTGCCAGCAGCTTGGGAGGGACAGTTGAGCAGTTCTTC.

The rearrangement links TRBV11-2 to TRBJ2-2, with TRBD2 matching over 7 bases. Germline CDR1 is SGHAT and CDR2 is FQNNGV. This CDR3 comprises 17 residues. Trimming removed 0 bases from V and 4 bases from J; junction bases left unmatched: 8. The CDR3 loop is CASSLDLREGPTGELFF. CDR3 nucleotides: TGTGCCAGCAGCTTAGATCTTAGGGAGGGACCCACCGGGGAGCTGTTTTTT.

This chain uses TRBV6-5 with TRBJ1-2; the D gene is possibly TRBD1 (6 bases). The CDR3 contains 14 residues. CDR1 and CDR2 (germline): MNHEY, SVGAGI. The V gene lost 2 bases and the J gene lost 1 base, with 8 bases spanning the gap. The CDR3 DNA sequence: TGTGCCAGCAGTTACGACAGGATTAACTATGGCTACACCTTC. Residues: CASSYDRINYGYTF.

This sequence joins TRBV1 and TRBJ1-6; the table's D call of TRBD1 was not tested on the DNA. TRBV1 represents a pseudogene. This CDR3 comprises 13 residues. CDR3 protein: CTSSQALGRERWW. CDR3 DNA: TGCACCAGCAGCCAAGCCCTAGGCAGGGAACGGTGGTGG.

The V gene is TRBV9, the J gene TRBJ1-3, with D hard to call. The CDR3 length is 14 residues. Germline CDR1 SGDLS, CDR2 YYNGEE. V was cut by 2 bases and J by 3 bases, with 9 bases left in between. This CDR3 reads CASSVRALGNTIYF. The CDR3 DNA reads as TGTGCCAGCAGCGTGAGGGCTCTTGGAAACACCATATATTTT.

The chain combines TRBV7-2 with TRBJ1-3; D is uncertain. There are 13 residues in the CDR3. Trimming cost V 3 bases and J 9 bases, with 12 bases left between them. Germline CDR1 is SGHTA and CDR2 is FQGNSA. Here the CDR3 DNA reads TGTGCCAGCAGCTTGGAAACCGGGTCCACCATATATTTT. It codes for CASSLETGSTIYF.

J is TRBJ2-5 and V is TRBV5-4, with TRBD1 matching 8 bases. Trimming removed 3 bases from V and 4 bases from J; junction bases left unmatched: 8. The CDR3 sequence is 15 residues long. The germline CDR1 and CDR2 sequences are SGHNT and YYREEE (reference sequence). The CDR3 DNA reads as TGTGCCAGCAGCTCATTCAGGGGGCTCACAGAGACCCAGTACTTC. Translated, it gives CASSSFRGLTETQYF.

The chain uses TRBV9 and TRBJ1-2; 8 bases are a match to TRBD1. The CDR3 length is 14 residues. V trimming: 6 bases; J trimming: 0 bases; junction bases outside the gene matches: 4. The germline gives CDR1 SGDLS, CDR2 YYNGEE. The CDR3: CASKGQGANYGYTF. The CDR3, as DNA: TGTGCCAGCAAAGGACAGGGAGCTAACTATGGCTACACCTTC.

This clone was counted a single time. The CDR3, as DNA: TGTGCCAGCAGCCCCATCGGGGGGTTTACTGGAAACACCATATATTTT. This gives the protein CASSPIGGFTGNTIYF. The chain is built from TRBV28 and TRBJ1-3; D perhaps matches TRBD1 (5 bases). V was cut by 6 bases and J by 2 bases, with 17 bases left in between. The CDR3 is 16 residues long. Germline V CDR1 and CDR2: MDHEN, SYDVKM. The complete variable domain, with remaining parts taken from reference TRBV28 and TRBJ1-3, reads DVKVTQSSRYLVKRTGEKVFLECVQDMDHENMFWYRQDPGLGLRLIYFSYDVKMKEKGDIPEGYSVSREKKERFSLILESASTNQTSMYLCASSPIGGFTGNTIYFGEGSWLTVV.

This chain uses TRBV7-9 with TRBJ2-7; 8 nucleotides agree with TRBD2. The V segment lost 10 bases and the J segment 0 bases; nucleotides outside the gene matches: 8. From germline, CDR1 is SEHNR and CDR2 FQNEAQ (reference sequence). This CDR3 is built from 14 residues. As DNA, the CDR3 is TGTGCCACCACGTGGAGCGGGAGCTCCTACGAGCAGTACTTC. Protein sequence: CATTWSGSSYEQYF.

The chain is built from TRBV14 and TRBJ2-3; TRBD1 matches at 9 bases. The germline gives CDR1 SGHDN, CDR2 FVKESK. The CDR3 spans 16 residues. V shed 3 bases, J shed 3 bases, and the junction held 7 bases outside the gene matches. The CDR3 DNA follows: TGTGCCAGCAGCCAGCGCTACGGGACAGGGACAGATACGCAGTATTTT. It encodes CASSQRYGTGTDTQYF.

The rearrangement uses TRBV5-4 and TRBJ1-1; D might be TRBD1 (5 bases). With 4 bases removed from V and 3 bases from J, the gap between germline ends came to 13 bases. This CDR3 is built from 14 residues. Germline V gives CDR1 SGHNT, CDR2 YYREEE (reference sequence). CDR3 bases: TGTGCCAGCAGCCGGACACCCCGGGACACTGAAGCTTTCTTT. Amino acids: CASSRTPRDTEAFF.

The rearrangement links TRBV28 to TRBJ1-6; D is unclear. CDR1 MDHEN and CDR2 SYDVKM come from the germline V gene. The CDR3 loop spans 15 amino acids. V was shortened by 6 bases and J by 7 bases, with 16 bases between the two germline ends. The CDR3 DNA sequence: TGTGCCAGCAGAAGAGGGTCCAGGCAAAATTCACCCCTCCACTTT. It specifies CASRRGSRQNSPLHF.

As DNA, the CDR3 is TGTGCCAGCAGCTCGGACAGCCCTTACGAGCAGTACTTC. Translated: CASSSDSPYEQYF. V and J are TRBV7-2 and TRBJ2-7, with TRBD1 as a possible D gene (6 bases). CDR3 size: 13 residues. V lost 4 bases to trimming and J lost 4 bases, with 11 bases between them. CDR1 and CDR2 from the germline V gene are SGHTA and FQGNSA.

The rearrangement uses TRBV7-2 and TRBJ2-7; D is unclear. Germline V lookup: CDR1 SGHTA, CDR2 FQGNSA. This CDR3 has 12 residues. Deletions cut 4 bases from V and 1 base from J, with 5 bases between. CDR3 in amino acids: CASSSHSYEQYF. CDR3 nucleotides: TGTGCCAGCAGCTCACATTCCTACGAGCAGTACTTC.

V usage is TRBV14 and J usage is TRBJ1-6, with no clear D. Germline lookup yields CDR1 SGHDN and CDR2 FVKESK. The CDR3 totals 15 residues. Trimming shortened V by 1 base and J by 0 bases, and 4 bases separated the two germline ends. CDR3 in amino acids: CASSQGSSYNSPLHF. The CDR3 DNA reads TGTGCCAGCAGCCAAGGGAGCTCCTATAATTCACCCCTCCACTTT.

In nucleotides, the CDR3 is TGTGCCAGCAGTCCCCAAATTGAGCAGTTCTTC. Translated, it gives CASSPQIEQFF. The chain couples TRBV28 to TRBJ2-1; D gene uncertain. CDR1 MDHEN and CDR2 SYDVKM come from the germline V gene. The CDR3 is 11 residues long. Deletions cut 5 bases from V and 9 bases from J, with 8 bases between.

V usage is TRBV6-5 and J usage is TRBJ2-7, with D uncertain. Germline CDR1 MNHEY, CDR2 SVGAGI. This CDR3 has 14 residues. Trimming removed 2 bases at V and 2 bases at J, with 10 bases between. CDR3 nucleotide sequence: TGTGCCAGCAGTTACGCGGTAGGCGCCTACGAGCAGTACTTC. It yields the protein CASSYAVGAYEQYF.

The rearrangement joins TRBV18 to TRBJ1-1; D gene uncertain. V was shortened by 1 base and J by 0 bases, with 9 bases between the two germline ends. This CDR3 has 15 amino acids. CDR1 is KGHSH and CDR2 is LQKENI in the germline V gene. The CDR3 reads CASSPQRILNTEAFF. CDR3 DNA sequence: TGTGCCAGCTCACCACAGAGGATTCTGAACACTGAAGCTTTCTTT.

This clone has only one observation. The J gene is TRBJ2-1, the V gene TRBV7-7; D gene unclear. The CDR3 runs to 13 residues. V was shortened by 4 bases and J by 7 bases, with 11 bases between the two germline ends. Germline CDR1 and CDR2: SSHAT and FNYEAQ (reference sequence). For the CDR3, the DNA is TGTGCCAGCAGCTCCTCTCCCGGGAATGAGCAGTTCTTC. Encoded protein: CASSSSPGNEQFF. Looking up the rest from reference TRBV7-7 and TRBJ2-1 gives the full variable domain: GAGVSQSPRYKVTKRGQDVTLRCDPISSHATLYWYQQALGQGPEFLTYFNYEAQPDKSGLPSDRFSAERPEGSISTLTIQRTEQRDSAMYRCASSSSPGNEQFFGPGTRLTVL.

There are a few counts of this clone. The chain is built from TRBV5-1 and TRBJ2-1; tentative D call: TRBD1 (6 bases). This CDR3 has 15 amino acids. Germline CDR1 reads SGHRS; CDR2 reads YFSETQ. The V end was cut by 4 bases, the J end by 3 bases, with 14 bases between. The CDR3 loop reads CASSIGTPLYNEQFF. The CDR3, as DNA: TGCGCCAGCAGCATCGGGACACCCCTCTACAATGAGCAGTTCTTC.